This T cell receptor beta chain emerged from a study of shared T cell receptors in the human thymus (dated by TCRdb to the early 2020s). Regarding the complete study: The study examined how self-reactive, shared T-cell receptor alpha chains are generated in the human thymus.

In this sample, this clone turned up a few times. Which antigen it targets is not known. Base qualities are not provided; no much larger clone lies one nucleotide away. The method behind the library was the immunoSEQ multiplex PCR assay. TCRdb mirrors the immuneACCESS table, restricted to in-frame sequences. Some clones are absent from its copies; in checked studies, under half trace to an unresolved V gene, and the reason for the others is unknown. Recorded for this sample are hundreds of thousands of clones; approximately 83% of them occurred a single time. The ten biggest clones cover around 0.0099% of the sample. This same sample was also part of a study on human thymus T cells. The second paper states: Immunologically healthy infants undergoing open corrective cardiac surgery for congenital heart defects in Finland were used as donors. Thymus tissue was obtained as surgical resects removed during corrective cardiac surgery. V and J gene segment usage appeared biased in both thymic and peripheral blood repertoires. According to the related research, thymic TCR repertoires were highly overlapping among unrelated individuals. TCR alpha and beta repertoires from roughly 8 infant thymus samples and a few related peripheral blood samples were characterized in the study. Donor ages ranging from 7 to 244 days were recorded, and more than five male and a couple of female infants were included in the cohort. Thymocytes were released mechanically from tissue and stored at -70 °C as pellets of 10-30 million cells. A QIAsymphony instrument was used to extract genomic DNA from frozen cell pellets. Using the immunoSEQ multiplex PCR assay, the TCRB and TCRAD loci were amplified from a standardized quantity of quality-controlled genomic DNA. The V(D)J region was spanned by amplicons of a length sufficient to cover the CDR3 and to identify V and J genes. Through the commercial immunoSEQ service, the amplicons were sequenced on an Illumina platform. Primer bias and sequencing errors were corrected as previously described, and TCRAD and TCRB definitions were based on the IMGT database. The repertoires were analysed using immunoSEQ Analyzer 3.0 and VDJTools for basic statistics, V/J segment usage, diversity estimates, rarefaction and pairwise overlap. Chao1, ChaoE, Efron-Thisted, Shannon and inverse Simpson indices were used to estimate diversity, which was also estimated on datasets down-sampled to the smallest sample. Repertoire overlap was determined by strict matching of CDR3 nucleotide sequence, V gene and J gene, and Jaccard-based multidimensional scaling clustering was applied. On average, roughly 810,000 unique TCRB clonotypes were obtained from thymus samples, compared with 65,000 to 90,000 from blood samples.

The sequenced sample was thymocytes. This receptor was identified in a girl under three years old with a congenital heart defect. Donor details come from another sample of the same person, matched by shared clones.

The CDR3 corresponds to CARSQQGSNEKLFF. The DNA reads TGTGCCAGAAGCCAGCAGGGGTCTAATGAAAAACTGTTTTTT. The rearranged segments are TRBV5-3 and TRBJ1-4; 6 matching bases give a weak D call of TRBD1. TRBV5-3 is recorded as an ORF, its role being uncertain. Cut back by 4 bases and 3 bases, the V and J ends lie 10 bases apart. The CDR3 runs 14 residues from the cysteine to the phenylalanine. The entry retains the CDR3 DNA only, 42 bases that are in frame from base 1.